Below, 28 T cell receptor beta chains from the same sample are listed, as sequenced in a study of graft-versus-host responses after intestinal transplantation. For these TCRs, the target antigens are not known. Data came from immunoSEQ multiplex PCR; TCRdb stores just in-frame clones and leaves some out. The data contain roughly 110,000 clones, 90% to 95% of them seen just once; the ten biggest clones take up around 1.2%. The source material was unstimulated CD8+ T cells sorted from spleen or lymph node cells, sampled before transplant. Receptors were obtained from a human donor who was the organ donor for an intestinal transplant.

V gene TRBV28 combines with J gene TRBJ2-3, with D perhaps TRBD2 (7 bases). Per germline, CDR1 MDHEN and CDR2 SYDVKM. The length of the CDR3 is 16 residues. Trimming stripped 1 base from V and 0 bases from J, with 11 bases between. The CDR3 loop is CASSLFRGASTDTQYF. The DNA for the CDR3 is TGTGCCAGCAGTTTATTCCGGGGGGCTAGCACAGATACGCAGTATTTT.

For the CDR3, the DNA is TGTGCCAGCAGCTCACAGGGAAACACCGGGGAGCTGTTTTTT. This encodes CASSSQGNTGELFF. V and J are TRBV13 and TRBJ2-2; D might be TRBD1 (6 bases). This CDR3 has 14 amino acids. Germline loops: CDR1 PRHDT, CDR2 FYEKMQ (reference sequence). Trimming took off 4 bases at V and 2 bases at J, with 8 bases between the two ends.

V is TRBV6-1 and J is TRBJ2-3; no reliable D call. This CDR3 contains 13 residues. Germline lookup yields CDR1 MNHNS and CDR2 SASEGT. V was shortened by 5 bases and J by 1 base, with 7 bases between the two germline ends. The CDR3 DNA reads TGTGCCAGCAGTAGGAGCGGCACAGATACGCAGTATTTT. Translated, it gives CASSRSGTDTQYF.

This chain connects TRBV30 to TRBJ1-1; D uncertain. This CDR3 has 12 residues. Germline V gene data show CDR1 as GTSNPN and CDR2 as SVGIG (reference sequence). V was trimmed by 0 bases and J by 0 bases, leaving 2 bases between them. The CDR3 sequence is CAWSVVNTEAFF. CDR3 DNA: TGTGCCTGGAGTGTCGTGAACACTGAAGCTTTCTTT.

This sequence joins TRBV19 and TRBJ2-1, with no clear D. The CDR3 contains 13 residues. From germline, CDR1 is LNHDA and CDR2 SQIVND (reference sequence). Trimming took off 3 bases at V and 4 bases at J, with 7 bases between the two ends. CDR3 bases: TGTGCCAGTAGTATCTTCGGGTACAATGAGCAGTTCTTC. Translation: CASSIFGYNEQFF.

The J gene is TRBJ2-1, the V gene TRBV9; D gene uncertain. V was trimmed by 0 bases and J by 0 bases, leaving 1 base between them. CDR1 is SGDLS, CDR2 YYNGEE, per germline. The CDR3 runs 13 residues. The CDR3 loop reads CASSVDSYNEQFF. For the CDR3, the DNA is TGTGCCAGCAGCGTAGACTCCTACAATGAGCAGTTCTTC.

The rearrangement uses TRBV4-1 and TRBJ2-1; 10 bases agree with TRBD2. The germline V gene has CDR1 MGHRA and CDR2 YSYEKL. The CDR3 totals 21 residues. With 0 bases clipped from V and 2 bases from J, the junction kept 16 bases outside the gene matches. Written as DNA, the CDR3 is TGCGCCAGCAGCCAAGAGTTCGGGCTAGCGGGAGTAGAGGAAACCTACAATGAGCAGTTCTTC. Translated, it gives CASSQEFGLAGVEETYNEQFF.

This clone has just a few counts. The CDR3 loop reads CASSQPTDEQFF. CDR3 DNA: TGCGCCAGCAGCCAACCCACAGACGAGCAGTTCTTC. The V call is TRBV4-1, the J call TRBJ2-1; D remains unclear. Germline assignment: CDR1 MGHRA and CDR2 YSYEKL. The CDR3 has 12 residues. Trimming pared 2 bases from V and 10 bases from J, leaving 9 bases between.

This clone is a singleton in its sample. J is TRBJ1-3 and V is TRBV7-6; TRBD1 is a possible D gene (6 bases). CDR1 SGHVS and CDR2 FNYEAQ come from the germline V gene. This CDR3 comprises 17 residues. Trimming left V 5 bases short and J 4 bases short, with 21 bases between. CDR3 nucleotide sequence: TGTGCCAGCAGCCAGGGACAACTATTGCTCGGAGGAAACACCATATATTTT. Translated: CASSQGQLLLGGNTIYF.

This chain joins TRBV5-6 and TRBJ2-5, with D perhaps matching TRBD1 (5 bases). Germline V gene sequence: CDR1 SGHDT, CDR2 YYEEEE. The V end was cut by 5 bases, the J end by 1 base, with 12 bases between. The CDR3 length is 14 residues. CDR3 coding DNA: TGTGCCAGCAGACATTCGGACATCCAAGAGACCCAGTACTTC. Its translation is CASRHSDIQETQYF.

The J gene is TRBJ1-2, the V gene TRBV29-1, with D possibly matching TRBD1 (5 bases). Germline CDR1 is SQVTM and CDR2 is ANQGSEA. Trimming removed 4 bases at V and 4 bases at J, with 19 bases between. This CDR3 has 15 amino acids. The CDR3 spells CSVGQISGNGYGYTF. The CDR3, as DNA: TGCAGCGTTGGACAAATTTCAGGGAATGGCTATGGCTACACCTTC.

V usage is TRBV6-5 and J usage is TRBJ1-2; 9 bases are shared with TRBD1. The CDR3 length is 15 residues. Unmatched junction bases numbered 7, after V lost 4 bases and J lost 4 bases. Germline V gives CDR1 MNHEY, CDR2 SVGAGI. The CDR3 DNA is TGTGCCAGCAGTTCGGGACAGGGTGGGGTCTATGGCTACACCTTC. Protein sequence: CASSSGQGGVYGYTF.

V is TRBV4-1 and J is TRBJ2-2; 9 bases agree with TRBD2. J was trimmed by 3 bases and V by 4 bases; bases with no gene match: 3. From germline, CDR1 is MGHRA and CDR2 YSYEKL. The CDR3 sequence is 15 residues long. The DNA for the CDR3 is TGCGCCAGCAGCCTAGCGGGAGACCACACCGGGGAGCTGTTTTTT. Protein: CASSLAGDHTGELFF.

The rearrangement links TRBV10-3 to TRBJ1-2, with 8 bases lining up with TRBD1. CDR1 is ENHRY and CDR2 is SYGVKD in the germline V gene. The CDR3 covers 15 residues. J was trimmed by 3 bases and V by 4 bases; bases with no gene match: 7. The DNA for the CDR3 is TGTGCCATCAGTGCACGGGACAGGCCCCACTATGGCTACACCTTC. It specifies CAISARDRPHYGYTF.

This clone was seen a single time. The chain has TRBV19 and TRBJ2-7; D may correspond to TRBD1 or TRBD2 (6 bases each). V gave up 10 bases and J gave up 6 bases, with 16 bases separating them. This CDR3 has 12 residues. In germline, CDR1 is LNHDA, CDR2 SQIVND (reference sequence). CDR3 coding DNA: TGTGCCACTAGGCTAGGGGGGTCCGAGCAGTACTTC. Protein sequence: CATRLGGSEQYF.

This clone was counted between two and nine times. The J gene is TRBJ1-4, the V gene TRBV12-5; D not certain. There are 12 residues in the CDR3. V lost 3 bases and J lost 12, with 11 bases in between. CDR1 is LGHNT, CDR2 FRNRAP, per germline. The chain's CDR3 is CASGFPPSELFF. The CDR3 bases are TGTGCTAGTGGTTTCCCCCCGAGTGAACTGTTTTTT.

This chain links TRBV13 with TRBJ1-1; 7 bases match TRBD1. The J segment lost 2 bases and the V segment lost 5 bases, leaving 5 bases of the junction unmatched. The CDR3 is 14 residues long. CDR1 is PRHDT and CDR2 is FYEKMQ in the germline V gene (reference sequence). CDR3 nucleotides: TGTGCCAGCAGCGACGGGACAGTTAACACTGAAGCTTTCTTT. As protein: CASSDGTVNTEAFF.

The chain recombines TRBV7-6 with TRBJ2-5, with 13 nucleotides matching TRBD2. The CDR3 has 19 amino acids. Germline V gene data show CDR1 as SGHVS and CDR2 as FNYEAQ. V shed 3 bases, J shed 2 bases, and the junction held 12 bases outside the gene matches. The DNA of the CDR3 is TGTGCCAGCAGCTTCGAGTCAGGGACTAGCGGGATCCTACAAGAGACCCAGTACTTC. It specifies CASSFESGTSGILQETQYF.

The chain recombines TRBV30 with TRBJ2-2; possibly TRBD1 for D (6 bases). V was trimmed by 1 base and J by 4 bases, leaving 19 bases between them. The length of the CDR3 is 17 residues. Germline CDR1 GTSNPN, CDR2 SVGIG (reference sequence). The CDR3 loop is CAWSAQTGMVGTGELFF. The CDR3 coding sequence is TGTGCCTGGAGTGCTCAAACAGGGATGGTGGGCACCGGGGAGCTGTTTTTT.

This chain connects TRBV10-2 to TRBJ1-1; a possible D gene is TRBD1 (6 bases). V lost 6 bases and J 1 base, leaving 12 bases between the germline ends. This CDR3 has 14 amino acids. Germline-derived CDR1 and CDR2 are WSHSY and SAAADI. The CDR3, as DNA: TGCGCCAGCAGGACAGGCTCGGGGAACACTGAAGCTTTCTTT. It yields the protein CASRTGSGNTEAFF.

The V call is TRBV27, the J call TRBJ2-7; 7 nucleotides agree with TRBD2. V was clipped by 0 bases and J by 3 bases; unmatched bases: 8. CDR1 and CDR2 (germline): MNHEY, SMNVEV (reference sequence). This CDR3 is 16 amino acids long. This chain's CDR3 is CASSLSIGGSYYEQYF. In DNA form, the CDR3 reads TGTGCCAGCAGTTTATCCATTGGCGGGAGTTACTACGAGCAGTACTTC.

The chain joins TRBV28 to TRBJ1-4; D remains ambiguous. This CDR3 contains 20 residues. V lost 1 base and J 4 bases, leaving 25 bases between the germline ends. CDR1 and CDR2 (germline): MDHEN, SYDVKM. CDR3 DNA sequence: TGTGCCAGCAGTTTATCCGTATCCCTCTCCCATTCCTTTAATAATGAAAAACTGTTTTTT. Translation: CASSLSVSLSHSFNNEKLFF.

The chain uses TRBV6-1 and TRBJ1-2, with D tentatively TRBD1 (6 bases). This CDR3 has 16 amino acids. Germline loops: CDR1 MNHNS, CDR2 SASEGT. V gave up 2 bases and J gave up 3 bases, with 16 bases separating them. CDR3 residues: CASSELGQGVYYGYTF. The CDR3 DNA is TGTGCCAGCAGTGAACTGGGACAAGGGGTATACTATGGCTACACCTTC.

The chain joins TRBV9 to TRBJ2-4, with TRBD2 identical over 7 bases. Germline CDR1 SGDLS, CDR2 YYNGEE. The trim removed 3 bases at V and 6 bases at J, leaving 6 bases unmatched. The CDR3 has 14 amino acids. The CDR3 is CASSASGDGNIQYF. Written as DNA, the CDR3 is TGTGCCAGCAGCGCCAGCGGGGATGGAAACATTCAGTACTTC.

V is TRBV4-1 and J is TRBJ2-7; no clear D gene. The V end lost 1 base, the J end lost 6 bases, and 13 bases lay between the germline ends. The CDR3 length is 14 residues. Germline lookup yields CDR1 MGHRA and CDR2 YSYEKL. The CDR3 DNA follows: TGCGCCAGCAGCCAAGTAGCAAGGGTTCGCGAGCAGTACTTC. Translated: CASSQVARVREQYF.

This chain uses TRBV11-2 with TRBJ2-5; no clear D gene. The ends were cut back, 2 bases at V and 2 bases at J, with 9 bases in the middle. The CDR3 is made up of 14 amino acids. CDR1 SGHAT and CDR2 FQNNGV come from the germline V gene. DNA of the CDR3: TGTGCCAGCAGCTTACGTAGTGGACAAGAGACCCAGTACTTC. Translating gives CASSLRSGQETQYF.

Remarks on this clone: The germline gene is not matched at one end of the junction; a read error may be the cause. The rearrangement links TRBV29-1 to TRBJ1-1; TRBD1 agrees at 7 bases. Germline values: CDR1 SQVTM, CDR2 ANQGSEA. The CDR3 runs to 12 residues. The CDR3 bases are TGCGGCGTTGAAAAAACAGGGGTAGGAGCTCTCTTT. This translates into CGVEKTGVGALF. Looking up the rest from reference TRBV29-1 and TRBJ1-1 gives the full variable domain: SAVISQKPSRDICQRGTSLTIQCQVDSQVTMMFWYRQQPGQSLTLIATANQGSEATYESGFVIDKFPISRPNLTFSTLTVSNMSPEDSSIYLCGVEKTGVGALFGQGTRLTVV.

The chain joins TRBV19 to TRBJ2-1; D might be TRBD1 or TRBD2, each matching 5 bases. This CDR3 spans 13 amino acids. CDR1 is LNHDA and CDR2 is SQIVND in the germline V gene (reference sequence). V was trimmed by 4 bases and J by 5 bases, leaving 9 bases between them. The CDR3 is CASSRDENNEQFF. The DNA of the CDR3 is TGTGCCAGTAGTAGGGACGAGAACAATGAGCAGTTCTTC.